These 21 T cell receptor beta chains came from one sample sequenced in a study of blood T cell repertoires in COVID-19. Sequencing was performed with immunoSEQ multiplex PCR; in TCRdb, only in-frame clones are kept and a portion is missing. The table has approximately 210,000 clones, about nine tenths seen once. Sequences were obtained from peripheral blood. Receptors originate from a woman in her 70s with acute or convalescent COVID-19.

The chain has TRBV10-2 and TRBJ1-5, with 8 bases fitting TRBD1. The CDR3 consists of 15 residues. After removal of 4 bases from V and 5 bases from J, the junction contained 7 bases not matched to a gene. Germline V gives CDR1 WSHSY, CDR2 SAAADI. CDR3 amino acids: CASSAPGQGDQPQHF. CDR3 DNA: TGCGCCAGCAGTGCCCCAGGACAGGGAGATCAGCCCCAGCATTTT.

The chain recombines TRBV28 with TRBJ2-7; 7 bases are shared with TRBD2. V lost 2 bases, J lost 4 bases, and 5 bases stayed unmatched. The CDR3 loop spans 14 amino acids. Germline V gives CDR1 MDHEN, CDR2 SYDVKM. In nucleotides, the CDR3 is TGTGCCAGCAGTTTAATCGGGAGGTTGTACGAGCAGTACTTC. The encoded protein is CASSLIGRLYEQYF.

The gene calls are TRBV5-1 and TRBJ2-2; D remains unclear. The germline V gene encodes CDR1 SGHRS and CDR2 YFSETQ. The V and J ends lost 9 bases and 2 bases respectively, with 20 bases between them. The length of the CDR3 is 16 residues. CDR3 sequence: CATRMEPTRNTGELFF. In DNA, the CDR3 is TGCGCCACCAGGATGGAACCGACTCGAAACACCGGGGAGCTGTTTTTT.

V and J are TRBV7-2 and TRBJ2-1; 8 bases are shared with TRBD2. The length of the CDR3 is 13 residues. Trimming cost V 4 bases and J 6 bases; bases outside gene matches: 2. Germline CDR1 reads SGHTA; CDR2 reads FQGNSA. This chain's CDR3 is CASSSLAGNEQFF. CDR3 bases: TGTGCCAGCAGCTCGCTAGCGGGCAATGAGCAGTTCTTC.

V usage is TRBV15 and J usage is TRBJ1-3; no clear D gene. Germline V gene sequence: CDR1 LNHNV, CDR2 YYDKDF (reference sequence). V was shortened by 4 bases and J by 0 bases, with 7 bases between the two germline ends. CDR3 length equals 14 residues. This CDR3 is CATSISGSGNTIYF. The CDR3 DNA sequence: TGTGCCACCAGCATATCCGGCTCTGGAAACACCATATATTTT.

This clone has just a few counts. V and J are TRBV5-4 and TRBJ1-1; D perhaps matches TRBD1 (5 bases). This CDR3 has 15 residues. V was shortened by 3 bases and J by 0 bases, with 12 bases between the two germline ends. Germline CDR1 is SGHNT and CDR2 is YYREEE (reference sequence). For the CDR3, the DNA is TGTGCCAGCAGCTCGGAGGGGCGGATGAACACTGAAGCTTTCTTT. Encoded protein: CASSSEGRMNTEAFF. The full variable domain, in which reference TRBV5-4 and TRBJ1-1 provide the parts outside the CDR3, is ETGVTQSPTHLIKTRGQQVTLRCSSQSGHNTVSWYQQALGQGPQFIFQYYREEENGRGNFPPRFSGLQFPNYSSELNVNALELDDSALYLCASSSEGRMNTEAFFGQGTRLTVV.

The V gene is TRBV27, the J gene TRBJ1-2; no firm D call. The CDR3 consists of 13 residues. Germline-derived CDR1 and CDR2 are MNHEY and SMNVEV (reference sequence). With 3 bases removed from V and 6 bases from J, the gap between germline ends came to 11 bases. CDR3 region: CASSFRGRDGYTF. The CDR3 DNA sequence: TGTGCCAGCAGTTTTAGAGGGAGGGATGGCTACACCTTC.

This chain joins TRBV11-2 and TRBJ2-3; 9 bases align to TRBD2. After removal of 0 bases from V and 2 bases from J, the junction contained 12 bases not matched to a gene. This CDR3 comprises 19 residues. Germline V gene sequence: CDR1 SGHAT, CDR2 FQNNGV. CDR3 bases: TGTGCCAGCAGCTTAGATCGGGGTAGCGGGGGTTTTTCCACAGATACGCAGTATTTT. Protein: CASSLDRGSGGFSTDTQYF.

V is TRBV2 and J is TRBJ2-5; 7 bases align to TRBD2. The junction had 11 bases not matched to a gene; V was cut back by 8 bases and J by 5 bases. Looked up from germline, CDR1 is SNHLY and CDR2 is FYNNEI. This CDR3 contains 14 residues. The CDR3 nucleotides are TGTGCCAGCGATGGGAGGGGAGTCGGGGAGACCCAGTACTTC. Its protein product is CASDGRGVGETQYF.

The chain recombines TRBV28 with TRBJ2-5; TRBD2 matches at 11 bases. Trimming at V came to 6 bases and at J to 4 bases, leaving 13 bases not matched to a gene. The CDR3 covers 17 residues. Germline values: CDR1 MDHEN, CDR2 SYDVKM. CDR3 coding DNA: TGTGCCAGCAGACCCCAAGGAGTAGCGGGAGGGGGAGAGACCCAGTACTTC. Amino acid sequence: CASRPQGVAGGGETQYF. Filled out from reference TRBV28 and TRBJ2-5, the complete variable domain reads DVKVTQSSRYLVKRTGEKVFLECVQDMDHENMFWYRQDPGLGLRLIYFSYDVKMKEKGDIPEGYSVSREKKERFSLILESASTNQTSMYLCASRPQGVAGGGETQYFGPGTRLLVL.

The rearrangement joins TRBV19 to TRBJ1-3, with D possibly TRBD1 on 5 matching bases. This CDR3 contains 14 residues. Deletions cut 8 bases from V and 1 base from J, with 12 bases between. The V gene's germline CDR1 is LNHDA and CDR2 SQIVND (reference sequence). Written as DNA, the CDR3 is TGTGCCAGTTTCGACAGCCCGTCTGGAAACACCATATATTTT. The encoded protein is CASFDSPSGNTIYF.

The rearrangement uses TRBV5-1 and TRBJ2-3, with D uncertain. Germline CDR1 is SGHRS and CDR2 is YFSETQ. Deletions cut 4 bases from V and 0 bases from J, with 6 bases between. This CDR3 has 13 amino acids. The CDR3 coding sequence is TGCGCCAGCAGCACCCTAAGCACAGATACGCAGTATTTT. Translation: CASSTLSTDTQYF.

The rearrangement joins TRBV5-1 to TRBJ2-1; 13 nucleotides match TRBD2. From germline, CDR1 is SGHRS and CDR2 YFSETQ. J gave up 5 bases and V 7 bases, and 9 bases lay outside the gene matches. The CDR3 spans 16 residues. CDR3 sequence: CASAGLGLAGDNEQFF. CDR3 sequence (DNA): TGCGCCAGCGCGGGCTTAGGACTAGCGGGGGACAATGAGCAGTTCTTC.

The CDR3 spells CASSPGTGGREKLFF. The CDR3 DNA follows: TGTGCCAGCTCTCCCGGGACAGGGGGTCGCGAAAAACTGTTTTTT. This chain connects TRBV18 to TRBJ1-4, with 11 bases matching TRBD1. This CDR3 region has 15 residues. The germline CDR1 and CDR2 sequences are KGHSH and LQKENI. V lost 6 bases and J lost 8; bases outside the gene matches: 8.

V usage is TRBV7-9 and J usage is TRBJ2-3, with TRBD2 matching 13 bases. This CDR3 comprises 14 residues. V lost 5 bases and J lost 8; bases outside the gene matches: 4. Germline lookup yields CDR1 SEHNR and CDR2 FQNEAQ (reference sequence). Here the CDR3 DNA reads TGTGCCAGCAGCCGGACTAGCGGGAGTGGTACGCAGTATTTT. Residues: CASSRTSGSGTQYF.

The chain links TRBV28 to TRBJ1-2, with D unclear. The V end lost 3 bases, the J end lost 4 bases, and 6 bases lay between the germline ends. The germline V gene has CDR1 MDHEN and CDR2 SYDVKM. The CDR3 is made up of 12 amino acids. As DNA, the CDR3 is TGTGCCAGCAGTTTGGGCTCCTATGGCTACACCTTC. It yields the protein CASSLGSYGYTF.

The chain carries TRBV7-2 and TRBJ1-3, with D uncertain. Germline lookup yields CDR1 SGHTA and CDR2 FQGNSA. Between the trimmed V and J ends, which lost 3 bases and 0 bases, there was a span of 9 bases. This CDR3 spans 15 amino acids. For the CDR3, the DNA is TGTGCCAGCAGCTTGGTCCTAAACTCTGGAAACACCATATATTTT. Amino acids: CASSLVLNSGNTIYF.

The rearrangement uses TRBV20-1 and TRBJ2-1, with 8 bases fitting TRBD1. Trimming took 3 bases from V and 8 from J; bases not matched to a gene: 6. Germline CDR1 is DFQATT and CDR2 is SNEGSKA (reference sequence). The CDR3 loop spans 13 amino acids. The CDR3 region has the DNA TGCAGTGCTAGTCCCGGACAGGGCTATGAGCAGTTCTTC. Its translation is CSASPGQGYEQFF.

The genes are TRBV27 and TRBJ1-5, with a weak D call TRBD1 (5 bases). CDR1 and CDR2 (germline): MNHEY, SMNVEV (reference sequence). The CDR3 totals 15 residues. V lost 7 bases, J lost 3 bases, and 16 bases lay in between. The CDR3 coding sequence is TGTGCCAGCACCCTGGCAGGGTACAACAATCAGCCCCAGCATTTT. Translated: CASTLAGYNNQPQHF.

The chain uses TRBV29-1 and TRBJ1-4; no clear D gene. Germline loops: CDR1 SQVTM, CDR2 ANQGSEA. This CDR3 contains 12 residues. Trimming pared 5 bases from V and 4 bases from J, leaving 8 bases between. This CDR3 reads CSVRRSNEKLFF. CDR3 sequence (DNA): TGCAGCGTTCGACGGAGTAATGAAAAACTGTTTTTT.

V gene TRBV5-4 combines with J gene TRBJ1-1; 7 bases align to TRBD1. This CDR3 spans 15 amino acids. Germline assignment: CDR1 SGHNT and CDR2 YYREEE (reference sequence). J lost 1 base, V lost 0 bases, and 3 bases had no gene match. The CDR3 loop is CASSLEGQRNTEAFF. As DNA, the CDR3 is TGTGCCAGCAGCTTGGAGGGACAGCGGAACACTGAAGCTTTCTTT.